This TCR beta chain was sequenced in a study of blood T cell repertoires in COVID-19. Repertoires were generated with immunoSEQ multiplex PCR, while TCRdb's copy carries only in-frame clones and drops some. The table records around 280,000 clones, roughly 87% of them present only once. The clonotype originates from a woman in her fifties or sixties who had recovered from COVID-19. The material sequenced was peripheral blood.

Written as DNA, the CDR3 is TGCAGCGTTGAGACAATAGATACGCAGTATTTT. It is translated as CSVETIDTQYF. This sequence joins TRBV29-1 and TRBJ2-3; D remains ambiguous. Per germline, CDR1 SQVTM and CDR2 ANQGSEA. This CDR3 region has 11 residues. The V end lost 3 bases, the J end lost 5 bases, and 6 bases lay between the germline ends.